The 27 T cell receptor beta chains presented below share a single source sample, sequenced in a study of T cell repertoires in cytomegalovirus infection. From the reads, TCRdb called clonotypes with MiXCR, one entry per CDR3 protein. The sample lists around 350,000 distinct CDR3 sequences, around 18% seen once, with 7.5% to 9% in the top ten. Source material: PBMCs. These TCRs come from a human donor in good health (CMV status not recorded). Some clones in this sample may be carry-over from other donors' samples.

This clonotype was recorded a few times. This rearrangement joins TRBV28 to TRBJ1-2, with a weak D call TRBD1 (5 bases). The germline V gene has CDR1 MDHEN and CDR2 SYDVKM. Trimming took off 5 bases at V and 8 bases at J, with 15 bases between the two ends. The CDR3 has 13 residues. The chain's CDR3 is CASSLRDPQGYTF. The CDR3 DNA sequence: TGTGCCAGCAGTCTCAGGGACCCACAGGGCTACACCTTC.

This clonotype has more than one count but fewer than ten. CDR3 DNA sequence: TGTGCCAGCAGCAATTACAGGGGTCCTGGGCTCTACGAGCAGTACTTC. This codes for CASSNYRGPGLYEQYF. The chain couples TRBV11-2 to TRBJ2-7; 7 nucleotides agree with TRBD1. This CDR3 spans 16 amino acids. Germline V CDR1 and CDR2: SGHAT, FQNNGV. The V segment lost 5 bases and the J segment 3 bases; nucleotides outside the gene matches: 13.

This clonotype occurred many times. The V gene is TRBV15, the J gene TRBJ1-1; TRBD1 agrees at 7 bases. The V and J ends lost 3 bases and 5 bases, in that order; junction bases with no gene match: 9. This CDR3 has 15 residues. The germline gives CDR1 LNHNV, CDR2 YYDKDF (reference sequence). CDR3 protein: CATSRSGTEGTEAFF. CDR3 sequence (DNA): TGTGCCACCAGCAGGTCCGGGACAGAGGGAACTGAAGCTTTCTTT.

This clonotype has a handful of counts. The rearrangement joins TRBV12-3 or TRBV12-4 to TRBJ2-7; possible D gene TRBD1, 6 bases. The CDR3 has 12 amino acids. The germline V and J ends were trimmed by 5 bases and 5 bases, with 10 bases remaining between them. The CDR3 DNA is TGTGCCAGCAGTACAGGGATCAACGAGCAGTACTTC. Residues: CASSTGINEQYF.

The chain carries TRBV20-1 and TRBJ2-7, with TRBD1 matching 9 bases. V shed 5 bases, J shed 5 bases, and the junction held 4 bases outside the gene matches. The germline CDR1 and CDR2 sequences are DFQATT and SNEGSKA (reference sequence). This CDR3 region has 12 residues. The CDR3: CSAGGQGHEQYF. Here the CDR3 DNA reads TGCAGTGCTGGGGGACAGGGCCACGAGCAGTACTTC.

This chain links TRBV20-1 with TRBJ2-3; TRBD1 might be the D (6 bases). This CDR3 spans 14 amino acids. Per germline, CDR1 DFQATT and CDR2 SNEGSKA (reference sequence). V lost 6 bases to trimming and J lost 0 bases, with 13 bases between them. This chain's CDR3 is CSARGHYSTDTQYF. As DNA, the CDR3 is TGCAGTGCCAGGGGCCACTATAGCACAGATACGCAGTATTTT.

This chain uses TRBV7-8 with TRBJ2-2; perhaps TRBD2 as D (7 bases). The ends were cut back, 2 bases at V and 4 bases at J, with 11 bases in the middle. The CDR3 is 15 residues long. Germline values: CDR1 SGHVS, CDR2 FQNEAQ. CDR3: CASSLRGAPTGELFF. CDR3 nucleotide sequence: TGTGCCAGCAGCTTACGGGGGGCCCCCACCGGGGAGCTGTTTTTT.

The CDR3 here is CASSLPGTRFF. The CDR3 DNA reads TGTGCCAGCAGTCTGCCGGGGACGAGGTTCTTC. The chain recombines TRBV6-6 with TRBJ2-1; D possibly matches TRBD1 or TRBD2 (5 bases each). Trimming shortened V by 5 bases and J by 15 bases, and 14 bases separated the two germline ends. The CDR3 runs 11 residues. Germline loops: CDR1 MNHNY, CDR2 SVGAGI (reference sequence).

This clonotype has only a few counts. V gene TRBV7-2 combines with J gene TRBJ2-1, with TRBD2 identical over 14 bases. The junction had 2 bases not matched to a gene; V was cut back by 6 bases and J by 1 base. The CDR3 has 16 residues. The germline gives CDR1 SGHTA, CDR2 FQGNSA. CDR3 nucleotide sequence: TGTGCCAGCAGGTGGACTAGCGGGAGGTCCTACAATGAGCAGTTCTTC. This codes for CASRWTSGRSYNEQFF. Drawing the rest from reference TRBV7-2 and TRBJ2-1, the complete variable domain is GAGVSQSPSNKVTEKGKDVELRCDPISGHTALYWYRQSLGQGLEFLIYFQGNSAPDKSGLPSDRFSAERTGGSVSTLTIQRTQQEDSAVYLCASRWTSGRSYNEQFFGPGTRLTVL.

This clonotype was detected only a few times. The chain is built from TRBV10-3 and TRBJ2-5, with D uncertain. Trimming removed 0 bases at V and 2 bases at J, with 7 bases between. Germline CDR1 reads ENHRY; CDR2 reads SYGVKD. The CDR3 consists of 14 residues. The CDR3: CAISESSPQETQYF. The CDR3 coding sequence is TGTGCCATCAGTGAGTCGAGCCCTCAAGAGACCCAGTACTTC.

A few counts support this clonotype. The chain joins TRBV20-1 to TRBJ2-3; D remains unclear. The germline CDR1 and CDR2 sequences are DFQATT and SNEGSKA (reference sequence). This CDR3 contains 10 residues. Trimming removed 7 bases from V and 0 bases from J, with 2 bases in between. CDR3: CSVSTDTQYF. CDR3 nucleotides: TGCAGTGTGAGCACAGATACGCAGTATTTT.

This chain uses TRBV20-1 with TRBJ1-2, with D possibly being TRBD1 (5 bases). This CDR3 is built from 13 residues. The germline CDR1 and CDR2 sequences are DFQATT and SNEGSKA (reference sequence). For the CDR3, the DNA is TGCAGCCCAGGGAACTCCATCACCTATGGCTACACCTTC. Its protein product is CSPGNSITYGYTF.

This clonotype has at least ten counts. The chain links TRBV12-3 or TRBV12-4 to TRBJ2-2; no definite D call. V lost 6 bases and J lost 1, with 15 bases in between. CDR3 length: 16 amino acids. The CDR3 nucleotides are TGTGCCAGCAGGACCACCGGGCTAGAGAACACCGGGGAGCTGTTTTTT. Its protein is CASRTTGLENTGELFF.

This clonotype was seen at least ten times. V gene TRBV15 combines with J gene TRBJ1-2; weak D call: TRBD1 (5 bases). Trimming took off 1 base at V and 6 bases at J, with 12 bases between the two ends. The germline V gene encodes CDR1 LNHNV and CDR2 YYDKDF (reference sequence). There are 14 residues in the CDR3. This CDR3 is CATSRVRGGDGYTF. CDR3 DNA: TGTGCCACCAGCAGAGTTAGGGGCGGGGATGGCTACACCTTC.

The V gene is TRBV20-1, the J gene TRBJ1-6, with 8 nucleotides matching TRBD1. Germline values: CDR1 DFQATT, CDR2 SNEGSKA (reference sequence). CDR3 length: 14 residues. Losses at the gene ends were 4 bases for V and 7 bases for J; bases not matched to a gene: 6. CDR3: CSATGTGGNSPLHF. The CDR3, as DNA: TGCAGTGCTACCGGGACAGGCGGGAATTCACCCCTCCACTTT.

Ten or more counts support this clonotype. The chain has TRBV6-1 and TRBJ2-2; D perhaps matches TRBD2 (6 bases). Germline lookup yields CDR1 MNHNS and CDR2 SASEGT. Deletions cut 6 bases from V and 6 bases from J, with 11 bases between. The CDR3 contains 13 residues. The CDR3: CASSRRGPGELFF. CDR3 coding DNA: TGTGCCAGCAGCAGGAGGGGCCCCGGGGAGCTGTTTTTT.

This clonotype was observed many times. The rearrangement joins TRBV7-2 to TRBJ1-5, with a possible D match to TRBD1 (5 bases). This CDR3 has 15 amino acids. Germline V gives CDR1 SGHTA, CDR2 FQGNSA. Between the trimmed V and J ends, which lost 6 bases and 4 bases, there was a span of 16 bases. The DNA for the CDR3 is TGTGCCAGCAGTTCCATGGGGGGGGGGAATCAGCCCCAGCATTTT. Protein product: CASSSMGGGNQPQHF.

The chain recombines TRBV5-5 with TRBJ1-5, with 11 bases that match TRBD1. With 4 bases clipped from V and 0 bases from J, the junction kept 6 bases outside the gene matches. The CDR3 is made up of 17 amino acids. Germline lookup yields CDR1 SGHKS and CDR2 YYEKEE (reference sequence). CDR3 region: CASSGTGGKNSNQPQHF. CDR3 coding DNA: TGTGCCAGCAGCGGGACAGGGGGGAAAAATAGCAATCAGCCCCAGCATTTT.

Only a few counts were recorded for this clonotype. The CDR3 is CASSYLAGYTDTQYF. CDR3 DNA sequence: TGTGCCAGCAGTTACCTAGCGGGATACACAGATACGCAGTATTTT. V usage is TRBV7-2 and J usage is TRBJ2-3; 9 nucleotides line up with TRBD2. This CDR3 is 15 amino acids long. Germline CDR1 reads SGHTA; CDR2 reads FQGNSA. The V segment lost 6 bases and the J segment 2 bases; nucleotides outside the gene matches: 6.

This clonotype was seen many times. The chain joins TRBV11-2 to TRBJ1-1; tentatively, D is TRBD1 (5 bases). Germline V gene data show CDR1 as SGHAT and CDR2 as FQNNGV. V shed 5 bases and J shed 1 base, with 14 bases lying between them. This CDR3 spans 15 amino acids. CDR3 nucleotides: TGTGCCAGCAGCCCGACGGGGCGATCGAACACTGAAGCTTTCTTT. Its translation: CASSPTGRSNTEAFF.

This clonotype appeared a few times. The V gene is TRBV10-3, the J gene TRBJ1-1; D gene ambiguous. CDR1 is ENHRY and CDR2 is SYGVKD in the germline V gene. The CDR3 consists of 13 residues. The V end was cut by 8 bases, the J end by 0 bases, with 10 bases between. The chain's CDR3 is CAIVRDLNTEAFF. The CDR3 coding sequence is TGTGCCATCGTTAGGGATTTGAACACTGAAGCTTTCTTT.

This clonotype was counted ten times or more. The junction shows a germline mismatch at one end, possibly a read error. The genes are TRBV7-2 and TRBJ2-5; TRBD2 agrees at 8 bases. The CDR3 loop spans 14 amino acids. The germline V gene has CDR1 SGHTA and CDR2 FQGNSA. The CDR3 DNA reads TGTGCCAGCAGTTTAGCGGGGAGTCAAGAGACCCAGTACTTC. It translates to CASSLAGSQETQYF.

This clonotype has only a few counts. The CDR3 nucleotides read TGTGCCAGTACCCTCCGGGACTCCTCCTACAATGAGCAGTTCTTC. Encoded protein: CASTLRDSSYNEQFF. The V gene is TRBV12-3 or TRBV12-4, the J gene TRBJ2-1; tentatively, D is TRBD2 (6 bases). Trimming pared 9 bases from V and 0 bases from J, leaving 15 bases between. This CDR3 has 15 residues.

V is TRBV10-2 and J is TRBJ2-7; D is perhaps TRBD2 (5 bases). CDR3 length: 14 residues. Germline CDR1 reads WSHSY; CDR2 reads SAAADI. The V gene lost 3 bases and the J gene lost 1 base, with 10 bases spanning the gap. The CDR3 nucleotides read TGCGCCAGCAGTGATTTCGGAGGTTCCTACGAGCAGTACTTC. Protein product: CASSDFGGSYEQYF.

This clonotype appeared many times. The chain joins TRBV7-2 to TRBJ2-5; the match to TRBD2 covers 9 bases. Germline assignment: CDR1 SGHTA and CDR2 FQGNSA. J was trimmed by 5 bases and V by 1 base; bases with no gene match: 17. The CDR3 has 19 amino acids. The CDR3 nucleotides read TGTGCCAGCAGCTTAGTGGGGGCACGAGGCGGGACTAGCATGGAGACCCAGTACTTC. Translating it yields CASSLVGARGGTSMETQYF.

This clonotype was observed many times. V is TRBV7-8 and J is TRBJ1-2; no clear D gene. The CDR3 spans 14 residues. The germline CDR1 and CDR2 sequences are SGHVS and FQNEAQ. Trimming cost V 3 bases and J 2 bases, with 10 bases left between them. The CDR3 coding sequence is TGTGCCAGCAGCTTGGTCGCTGCGAACTATGGCTACACCTTC. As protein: CASSLVAANYGYTF.

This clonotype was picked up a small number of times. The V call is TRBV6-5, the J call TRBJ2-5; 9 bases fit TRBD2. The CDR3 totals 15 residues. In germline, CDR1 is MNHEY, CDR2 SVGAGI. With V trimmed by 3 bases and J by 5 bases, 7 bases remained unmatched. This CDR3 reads CASSYSRGGLETQYF. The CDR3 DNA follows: TGTGCCAGCAGTTATTCGCGGGGGGGCCTTGAGACCCAGTACTTC.